This note documents a single T cell receptor beta chain sequence. Its antigen remains unidentified. The data were obtained in a study of T cell responses to AZD1222 COVID-19 vaccine. About the study: Analyses pooled second doses at about 4 or about 12 weeks.

The V segment lost 9 bases and the J segment 1 base; nucleotides outside the gene matches: 6. There are 13 residues in the CDR3. Germline CDR1 WSHSY, CDR2 SAAADI. TCRdb keeps only in-frame clones here, not all; method: immunoSEQ multiplex PCR. The sample yields tens of thousands of clones, around 90% seen once. Findings of the study overall: Sampled repertoires all dated from after the peak T cell response. The breadth and depth of Spike-specific TCRs increased once two AZD1222 doses had been given. Spike regions recognized by vaccine-associated CD4 TCRs spanned the protein, led by 160-218 and 743-854.

The TCR was taken from an adult in good health. The chain couples TRBV10-2 to TRBJ2-7, with 7 nucleotides matching TRBD1. The sequencing used peripheral blood, collected on day 0 of AZD1222 vaccination. CDR3 nucleotide sequence: TGCGCCAGTCGGGACAGTCTGTCCTACGAGCAGTACTTC. Protein sequence: CASRDSLSYEQYF.